The entry below describes one T cell receptor (beta chain). The record originates from a study of T cell clones after liver transplantation. Study-level background: TCRbeta sequencing after a pre-transplant mixed lymphocyte reaction identified graft-donor-reactive clones, later tracked in post-transplant blood.

Assay used: immunoSEQ multiplex PCR; TCRdb lists only in-frame clones, some missing. The sample has some 57,000 clones; approximately 77% are singletons. Germline assignment: CDR1 SGHTS and CDR2 YDEGEE. Trimming removed 4 bases from V and 4 bases from J, with 14 bases in between. CDR3 length: 14 amino acids. The chain is built from TRBV5-8 and TRBJ1-2; D possibly corresponds to TRBD1 (5 bases). This receptor was identified in a human patient who received a liver transplant. The graft donor may have given rise to some T cells. The sample in question was CD4+ T cells from blood, obtained at the 22-month timepoint. CDR3 bases: TGTGCCAGCAGCCCCCGGGGGGAAGGCTATGGCTACACCTTC. Translated, it gives CASSPRGEGYGYTF.